This TCR beta chain was found in a study of blood T cell repertoires in COVID-19. Looking at the study overall: Italy, Spain and the United States were the sources of the convalescent and acute COVID-19 samples. Sample material is recorded as cDNA or gDNA derived from T cells, B-cell-depleted T cells, or PBMCs.

Original processing methods: Using reference gene primer amplification, nucleated cell counts were estimated. Using immunoSEQ multiplex PCR, the repertoire was profiled, and TCRdb retains in-frame clones only, with some absent. V and J calls plus clone size are reproduced from that table; the DNA served to infer D and trimming. The sample includes tens of thousands of clones, 79% of them seen just once. The CDR3 length is 14 residues. With V trimmed by 7 bases and J by 1 base, 3 bases remained unmatched. Germline CDR1 SNHLY, CDR2 FYNNEI. This TCR derives from a woman older than 75 with acute or convalescent COVID-19. The rearrangement joins TRBV2 to TRBJ1-5, with 8 nucleotides matching TRBD1. Sequenced sample: peripheral blood. The CDR3 coding sequence is TGTGCCAGCAATTGGGACAGGAGCAATCAGCCCCAGCATTTT. Translating gives CASNWDRSNQPQHF.